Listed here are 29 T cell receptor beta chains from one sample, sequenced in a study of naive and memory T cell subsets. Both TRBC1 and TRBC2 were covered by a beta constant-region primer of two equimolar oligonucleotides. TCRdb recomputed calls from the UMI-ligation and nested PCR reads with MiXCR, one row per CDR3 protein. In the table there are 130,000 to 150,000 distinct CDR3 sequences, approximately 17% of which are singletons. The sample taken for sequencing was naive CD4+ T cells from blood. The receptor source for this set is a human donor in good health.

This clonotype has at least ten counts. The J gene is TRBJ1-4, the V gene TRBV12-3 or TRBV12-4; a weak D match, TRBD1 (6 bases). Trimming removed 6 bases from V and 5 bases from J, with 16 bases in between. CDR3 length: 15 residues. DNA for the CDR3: TGTGCCAGCAGCTTGTCAGGGGAAACGAATGAAAAACTGTTTTTT. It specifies CASSLSGETNEKLFF.

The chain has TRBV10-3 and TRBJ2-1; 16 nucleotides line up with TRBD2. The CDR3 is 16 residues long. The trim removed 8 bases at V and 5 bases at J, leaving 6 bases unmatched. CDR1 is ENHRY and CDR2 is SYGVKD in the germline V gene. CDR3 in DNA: TGTGCCATCGGGACTAGCGGGAGGGTGGACCACAATGAGCAGTTCTTC. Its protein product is CAIGTSGRVDHNEQFF.

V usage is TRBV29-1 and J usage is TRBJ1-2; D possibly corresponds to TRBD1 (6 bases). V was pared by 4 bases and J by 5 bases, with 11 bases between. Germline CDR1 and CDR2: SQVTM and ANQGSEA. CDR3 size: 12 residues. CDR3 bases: TGCAGCGTTGTAGAGGGGGGTTATGGCTACACCTTC. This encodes CSVVEGGYGYTF.

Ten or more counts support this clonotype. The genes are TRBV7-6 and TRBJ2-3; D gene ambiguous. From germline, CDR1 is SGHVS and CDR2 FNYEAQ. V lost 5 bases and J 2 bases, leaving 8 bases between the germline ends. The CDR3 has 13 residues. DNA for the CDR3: TGTGCCAGCAGCCCCGGCGCCACAGATACGCAGTATTTT. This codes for CASSPGATDTQYF.

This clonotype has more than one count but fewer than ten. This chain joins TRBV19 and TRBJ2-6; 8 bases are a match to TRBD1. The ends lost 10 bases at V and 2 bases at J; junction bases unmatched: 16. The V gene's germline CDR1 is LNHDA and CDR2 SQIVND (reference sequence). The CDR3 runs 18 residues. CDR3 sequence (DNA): TGTGCCACTCACACAGGGACAGGTCACCGAACTGGGGCCAACGTCCTGACTTTC. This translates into CATHTGTGHRTGANVLTF. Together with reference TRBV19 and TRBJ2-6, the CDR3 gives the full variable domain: DGGITQSPKYLFRKEGQNVTLSCEQNLNHDAMYWYRQDPGQGLRLIYYSQIVNDFQKGDIAEGYSVSREKKESFPLTVTSAQKNPTAFYLCATHTGTGHRTGANVLTFGAGSRLTVL.

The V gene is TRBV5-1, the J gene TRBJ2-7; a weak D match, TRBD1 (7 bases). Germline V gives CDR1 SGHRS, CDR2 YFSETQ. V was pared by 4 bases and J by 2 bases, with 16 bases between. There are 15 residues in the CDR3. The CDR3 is CASSASGGYAYEQYF. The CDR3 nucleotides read TGCGCCAGCAGCGCTTCAGGGGGGTACGCCTACGAGCAGTACTTC.

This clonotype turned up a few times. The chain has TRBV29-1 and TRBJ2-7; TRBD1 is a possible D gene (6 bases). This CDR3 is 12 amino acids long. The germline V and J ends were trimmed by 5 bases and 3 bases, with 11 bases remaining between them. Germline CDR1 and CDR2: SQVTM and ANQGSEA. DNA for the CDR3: TGCAGCGTTCCCGGGACACTCTACGAGCAGTACTTC. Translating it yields CSVPGTLYEQYF.

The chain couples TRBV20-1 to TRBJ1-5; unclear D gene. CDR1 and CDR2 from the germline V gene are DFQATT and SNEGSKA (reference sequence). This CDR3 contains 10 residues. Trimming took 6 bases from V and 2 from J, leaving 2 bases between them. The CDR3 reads CSAGNQPQHF. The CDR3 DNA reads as TGCAGTGCAGGCAATCAGCCCCAGCATTTT.

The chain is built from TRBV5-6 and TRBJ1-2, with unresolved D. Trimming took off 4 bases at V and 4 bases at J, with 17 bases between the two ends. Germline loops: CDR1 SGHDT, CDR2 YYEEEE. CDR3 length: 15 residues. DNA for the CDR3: TGTGCCAGCAGCGCCCGTGGGCAGGCGATCTATGGCTACACCTTC. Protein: CASSARGQAIYGYTF.

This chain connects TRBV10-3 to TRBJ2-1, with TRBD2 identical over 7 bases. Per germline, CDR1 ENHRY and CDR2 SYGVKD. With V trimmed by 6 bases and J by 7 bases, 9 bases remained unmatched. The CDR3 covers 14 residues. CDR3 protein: CAISPPGLNNEQFF. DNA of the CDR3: TGTGCCATCAGCCCACCGGGACTAAATAATGAGCAGTTCTTC.

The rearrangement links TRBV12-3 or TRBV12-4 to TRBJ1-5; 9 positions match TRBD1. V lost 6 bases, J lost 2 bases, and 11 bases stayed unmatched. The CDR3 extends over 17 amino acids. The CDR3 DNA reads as TGTGCCAGCAGCCTCTCCTGGGACAGGGTGCGCAATCAGCCCCAGCATTTT. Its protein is CASSLSWDRVRNQPQHF.

DNA of the CDR3: TGCGCCAGCAGCCCCTTAGCGGGAGTGTGGCCAGATACGCAGTATTTT. Encoded protein: CASSPLAGVWPDTQYF. The chain is built from TRBV5-1 and TRBJ2-3; 9 nucleotides align to TRBD2. The CDR3 contains 16 residues. Germline V gives CDR1 SGHRS, CDR2 YFSETQ. The ends lost 4 bases at V and 4 bases at J; junction bases unmatched: 10.

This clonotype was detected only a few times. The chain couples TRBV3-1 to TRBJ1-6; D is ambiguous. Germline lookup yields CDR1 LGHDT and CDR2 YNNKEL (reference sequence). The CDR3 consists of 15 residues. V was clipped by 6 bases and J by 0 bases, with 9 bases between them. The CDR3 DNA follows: TGTGCCAGCAGAGACGGAAGCTCCTATAATTCACCCCTCCACTTT. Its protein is CASRDGSSYNSPLHF.

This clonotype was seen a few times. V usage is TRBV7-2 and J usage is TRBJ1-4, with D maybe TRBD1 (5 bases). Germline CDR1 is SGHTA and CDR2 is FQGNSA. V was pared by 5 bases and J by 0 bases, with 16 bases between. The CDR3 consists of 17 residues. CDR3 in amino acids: CASSPPGLDATNEKLFF. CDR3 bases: TGTGCCAGCAGCCCTCCGGGACTTGATGCAACTAATGAAAAACTGTTTTTT.

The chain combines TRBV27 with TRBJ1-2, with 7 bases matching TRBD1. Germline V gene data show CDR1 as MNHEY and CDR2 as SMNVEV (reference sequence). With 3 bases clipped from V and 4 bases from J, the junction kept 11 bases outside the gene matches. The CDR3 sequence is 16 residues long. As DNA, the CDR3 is TGTGCCAGCAGTTTCCACCCCAACAGGGGCTCCTATGGCTACACCTTC. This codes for CASSFHPNRGSYGYTF.

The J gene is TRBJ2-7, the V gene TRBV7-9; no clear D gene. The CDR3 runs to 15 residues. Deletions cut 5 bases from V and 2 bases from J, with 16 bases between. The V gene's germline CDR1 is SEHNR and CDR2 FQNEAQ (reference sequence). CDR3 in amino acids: CASSPGSVGPYEQYF. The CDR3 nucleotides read TGTGCCAGCAGCCCAGGCTCGGTAGGACCCTACGAGCAGTACTTC.

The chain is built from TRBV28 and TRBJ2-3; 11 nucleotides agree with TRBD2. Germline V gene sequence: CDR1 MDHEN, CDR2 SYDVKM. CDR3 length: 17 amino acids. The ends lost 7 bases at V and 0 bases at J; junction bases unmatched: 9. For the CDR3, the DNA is TGTGCCAGCATGGGGACTAGCGGAGACACTAGCACAGATACGCAGTATTTT. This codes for CASMGTSGDTSTDTQYF.

The CDR3 sequence is CASSRQGAEQFF. The DNA of the CDR3 is TGTGCCAGTAGTCGGCAGGGAGCCGAGCAGTTCTTC. V usage is TRBV19 and J usage is TRBJ2-1, with D perhaps being TRBD1 or TRBD2 (5 bases each). CDR3 length equals 12 residues. The V end lost 5 bases, the J end lost 10 bases, and 12 bases lay between the germline ends. Germline loops: CDR1 LNHDA, CDR2 SQIVND (reference sequence).

In DNA, the CDR3 is TGTGCCAGCAGCCTAAGACAGGGGGCTGGTAACAATGAGCAGTTCTTC. It translates to CASSLRQGAGNNEQFF. The V call is TRBV7-9, the J call TRBJ2-1; 10 nucleotides line up with TRBD1. CDR3 size: 16 residues. Germline assignment: CDR1 SEHNR and CDR2 FQNEAQ (reference sequence). Trimming cost V 5 bases and J 5 bases; bases outside gene matches: 9. Full variable domain (remainder filled in from reference TRBV7-9 and TRBJ2-1): DTGVSQNPRHKITKRGQNVTFRCDPISEHNRLYWYRQTLGQGPEFLTYFQNEAQLEKSRLLSDRFSAERPKGSFSTLEIQRTEQGDSAMYLCASSLRQGAGNNEQFFGPGTRLTVL.

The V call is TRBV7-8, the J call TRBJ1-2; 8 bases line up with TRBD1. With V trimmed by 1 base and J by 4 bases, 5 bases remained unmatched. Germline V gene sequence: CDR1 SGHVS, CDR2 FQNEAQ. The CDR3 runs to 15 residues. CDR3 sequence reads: CASSLDRGQAYGYTF. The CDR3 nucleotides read TGTGCCAGCAGCTTAGATAGGGGACAGGCCTATGGCTACACCTTC.

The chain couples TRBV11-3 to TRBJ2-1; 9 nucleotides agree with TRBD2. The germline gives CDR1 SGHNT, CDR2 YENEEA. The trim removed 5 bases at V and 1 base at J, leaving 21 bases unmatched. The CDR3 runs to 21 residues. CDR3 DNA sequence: TGTGCCAGCAGCACACCCGACTGCCGAGAAAGACTAGCGGTATCCTACAATGAGCAGTTCTTC. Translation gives CASSTPDCRERLAVSYNEQFF.

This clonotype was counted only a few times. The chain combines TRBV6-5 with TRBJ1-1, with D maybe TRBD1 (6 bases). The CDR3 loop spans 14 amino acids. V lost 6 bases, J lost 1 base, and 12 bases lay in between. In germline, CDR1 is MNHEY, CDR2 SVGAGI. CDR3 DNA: TGTGCCAGCAGGCGGGACACCGGGAACACTGAAGCTTTCTTT. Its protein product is CASRRDTGNTEAFF.

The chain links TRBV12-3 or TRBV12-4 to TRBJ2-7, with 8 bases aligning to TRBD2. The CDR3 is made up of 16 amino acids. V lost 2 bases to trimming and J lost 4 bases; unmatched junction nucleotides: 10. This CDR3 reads CASSLPPTSAKYEQYF. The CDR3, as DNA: TGTGCCAGCAGTTTACCTCCGACTAGCGCCAAGTACGAGCAGTACTTC.

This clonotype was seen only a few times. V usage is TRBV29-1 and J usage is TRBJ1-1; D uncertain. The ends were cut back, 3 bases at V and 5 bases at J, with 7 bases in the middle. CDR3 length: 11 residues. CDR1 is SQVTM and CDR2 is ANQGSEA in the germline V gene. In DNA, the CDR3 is TGCAGCGTTGATGATGGGACTGAAGCTTTCTTT. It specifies CSVDDGTEAFF.

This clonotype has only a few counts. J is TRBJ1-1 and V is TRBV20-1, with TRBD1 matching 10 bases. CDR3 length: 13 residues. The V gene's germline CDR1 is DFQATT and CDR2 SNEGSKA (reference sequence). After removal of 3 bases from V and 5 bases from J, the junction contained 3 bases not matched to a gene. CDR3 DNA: TGCAGTGCTAGGGGGACAGGGGTTACTGAAGCTTTCTTT. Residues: CSARGTGVTEAFF.

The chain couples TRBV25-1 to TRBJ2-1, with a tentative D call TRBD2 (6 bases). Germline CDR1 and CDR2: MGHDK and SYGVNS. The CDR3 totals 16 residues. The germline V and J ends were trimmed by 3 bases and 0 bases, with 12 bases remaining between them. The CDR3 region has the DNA TGTGCCAGCAGTGACTCTAGCGCTAGCTCCTACAATGAGCAGTTCTTC. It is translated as CASSDSSASSYNEQFF. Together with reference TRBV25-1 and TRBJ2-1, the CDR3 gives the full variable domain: EADIYQTPRYLVIGTGKKITLECSQTMGHDKMYWYQQDPGMELHLIHYSYGVNSTEKGDLSSESTVSRIRTEHFPLTLESARPSHTSQYLCASSDSSASSYNEQFFGPGTRLTVL.

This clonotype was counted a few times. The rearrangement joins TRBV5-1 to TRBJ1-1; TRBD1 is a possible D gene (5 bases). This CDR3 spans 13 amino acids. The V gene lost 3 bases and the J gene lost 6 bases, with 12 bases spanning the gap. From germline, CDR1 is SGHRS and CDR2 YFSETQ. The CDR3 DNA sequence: TGCGCCAGCAGCTGGGGTTTGGGGGCTGAAGCTTTCTTT. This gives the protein CASSWGLGAEAFF.

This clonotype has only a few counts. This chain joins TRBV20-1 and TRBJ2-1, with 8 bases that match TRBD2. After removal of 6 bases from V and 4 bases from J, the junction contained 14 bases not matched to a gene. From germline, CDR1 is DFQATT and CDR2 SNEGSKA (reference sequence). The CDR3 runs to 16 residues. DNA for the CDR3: TGCAGTGCCCCTCCTGCGGGAGGCTTCGGGTACAATGAGCAGTTCTTC. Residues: CSAPPAGGFGYNEQFF.

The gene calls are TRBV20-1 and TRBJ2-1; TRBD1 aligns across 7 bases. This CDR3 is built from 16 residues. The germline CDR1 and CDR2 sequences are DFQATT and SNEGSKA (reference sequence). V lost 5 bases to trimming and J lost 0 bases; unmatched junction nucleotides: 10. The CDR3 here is CSAFILSGGSYNEQFF. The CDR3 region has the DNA TGCAGTGCTTTCATACTCTCAGGGGGCTCCTACAATGAGCAGTTCTTC.